The rows below give T cell receptor beta chains drawn from one sample of a study of blood T cell repertoires in COVID-19. Sequenced by immunoSEQ multiplex PCR; TCRdb stores in-frame clones only, minus some. Among about 180,000 clones listed, about 88% were seen once. Sequenced material: PBMCs or T cells enriched from blood (not recorded which). The receptors shown here come from a human donor with acute COVID-19. The donor label of this sample is uncertain. CDR3s include the opening cysteine and the closing phenylalanine or tryptophan. D genes are given only for firm matches. Expanded clones get a size class; other rows say once, few or many, or leave the size out.

NA	TRBJ2-3	TRBD2	TRBV4-1	CASSQAGGTDTQYF	TGCGCCAGCAGCCAAGCGGGGGGGACAGATACGCAGTATTTT
few	TRBJ1-5	TRBD1	TRBV4-2	CASSQGGTGHQPQHF	TGTGCCAGCAGCCAAGGGGGGACAGGTCATCAGCCCCAGCATTTT
NA	TRBJ2-3	TRBD1	TRBV7-8	CASSIGQGSTDTQYF	TGTGCCAGCAGCATTGGACAGGGTAGCACAGATACGCAGTATTTT
once	TRBJ2-2	NA	TRBV11-3	CASSPRVTGELFF	TGTGCCAGCAGCCCCCGTGTCACCGGGGAGCTGTTTTTT
NA	TRBJ2-3	TRBD1	TRBV24-1	CATSARGQGTDTQYF	TGTGCCACATCCGCCAGGGGGCAAGGGACAGATACGCAGTATTTT
NA	TRBJ2-5	NA	TRBV27	CASWGGPWETQYF	TGTGCCAGTTGGGGGGGGCCCTGGGAGACCCAGTACTTC
NA	TRBJ2-3	NA	TRBV18	CASSPNRRGSDTQYF	TGTGCCAGCTCACCTAATCGTCGGGGGTCAGATACGCAGTATTTT
NA	TRBJ2-7	NA	TRBV6-2/TRBV6-3	CASSYQDQQGWTYEQYF	TGTGCCAGCAGTTACCAAGATCAGCAGGGGTGGACCTACGAGCAGTACTTC
NA	TRBJ2-7	TRBD1	TRBV29-1	CSVRTGQARYEQYF	TGCAGCGTACGGACAGGACAGGCTCGCTACGAGCAGTACTTC
NA	TRBJ2-1	TRBD1	TRBV18	CASSPPGGPYNEQFF	TGTGCCAGCTCACCTCCAGGGGGCCCCTACAATGAGCAGTTCTTC
NA	TRBJ2-7	TRBD2	TRBV12-3/TRBV12-4	CASSSRTSGEQYF	TGTGCCAGCAGTTCCCGGACTAGCGGCGAGCAGTACTTC
few	TRBJ1-1	NA	TRBV9	CASSLGVVGSQAFF	TGTGCCAGCAGCCTAGGGGTCGTGGGGAGCCAAGCTTTCTTT
few	TRBJ1-2	TRBD1	TRBV18	CASSPNRGGYTF	TGTGCCAGCTCACCAAACAGGGGTGGCTACACCTTC
NA	TRBJ2-1	NA	TRBV12-3/TRBV12-4	CASRSVGNEQFF	TGTGCCAGCAGATCAGTCGGGAATGAGCAGTTCTTC
NA	TRBJ1-1	NA	TRBV9	CASSLEDGTEAFF	TGTGCCAGCAGCCTGGAGGATGGCACTGAAGCTTTCTTT
NA	TRBJ2-7	NA	TRBV3-1/TRBV3-2	CASSQAGDWDYSYEQYF	TGTGCCAGCAGCCAGGCAGGGGATTGGGACTACTCCTACGAGCAGTACTTC
NA	TRBJ2-5	NA	TRBV7-3	CASSLVGEETQYF	TGTGCCAGCAGCTTAGTGGGAGAAGAGACCCAGTACTTC
NA	TRBJ1-1	NA	TRBV19	CASINQGYAEAFF	TGTGCCAGTATTAACCAGGGTTACGCTGAAGCTTTCTTT
NA	TRBJ2-6	TRBD2	TRBV11-2	CASSPSGGAGANVLTF	TGTGCCAGCAGCCCTAGCGGGGGGGCTGGGGCCAACGTCCTGACTTTC
NA	TRBJ2-2	NA	TRBV6-5	CASSYQGLNTGELFF	TGTGCCAGCAGTTACCAGGGTCTGAACACCGGGGAGCTGTTTTTT
once	TRBJ1-1	NA	TRBV4-1	CASSQDWGRLEIMNTEAFF	TGCGCCAGCAGCCAAGATTGGGGGAGGTTGGAGATAATGAACACTGAAGCTTTCTTT
few	TRBJ1-1	NA	TRBV6-5	CASSPSGVNTEAFF	TGTGCCAGCAGCCCGTCGGGGGTGAACACTGAAGCTTTCTTT
once	TRBJ1-2	TRBD1	TRBV6-5	CAGLDRESYGYTF	TGTGCCGGATTGGACAGGGAAAGCTATGGCTACACCTTC
NA	TRBJ1-2	NA	TRBV15	CATSREGSKKGYTF	TGTGCCACCAGCAGAGAGGGCAGCAAGAAGGGCTACACCTTC
once	TRBJ1-3	TRBD1	TRBV25-1	CASESRQGVSGNTIYF	TGTGCCAGCGAAAGTAGACAGGGAGTGTCCGGAAACACCATATATTTT
NA	TRBJ2-1	TRBD1	TRBV3-1/TRBV3-2	CASSQEGTGYHNEQFF	TGTGCCAGCAGCCAAGAGGGGACAGGGTATCACAATGAGCAGTTCTTC
once	TRBJ1-4	NA	TRBV3-1/TRBV3-2	CASSPHREPVEKLFF	TGTGCCAGCAGCCCGCACCGGGAGCCAGTTGAAAAACTGTTTTTT
once	TRBJ1-5	TRBD1	TRBV2	CASREDRERQPQHF	TGTGCCAGCAGGGAAGACAGGGAACGGCAGCCCCAGCATTTT
once	TRBJ2-1	NA	TRBV5-8	CASSLEVRVRYNEQFF	TGTGCCAGCAGCTTGGAAGTCAGGGTGCGGTACAATGAGCAGTTCTTC
NA	TRBJ1-3	TRBD1	TRBV7-6	CASSEWTGGEGNTIYF	TGTGCCAGCAGCGAGTGGACAGGGGGCGAAGGAAACACCATATATTTT
NA	TRBJ1-5	NA	TRBV2	CASSALGHLNQPQHF	TGTGCCAGCAGTGCCTTGGGACATCTAAATCAGCCCCAGCATTTT
few	TRBJ2-1	TRBD2	TRBV10-1	CASSVGGTNNEQFF	TGCGCCAGCAGTGTCGGGGGGACCAACAATGAGCAGTTCTTC
NA	TRBJ1-2	TRBD1	TRBV29-1	CSAVDRVNLGGYTF	TGCAGCGCCGTAGACAGGGTGAACCTCGGTGGCTACACCTTC
NA	TRBJ1-5	TRBD1	TRBV4-1	CASSQEDRGSNQPQHF	TGCGCCAGCAGCCAAGAGGACAGGGGGAGCAATCAGCCCCAGCATTTT
NA	TRBJ2-1	TRBD2	TRBV6-5	CASSLTRGGVDEQFF	TGTGCCAGCAGTCTGACCCGGGGGGGGGTCGATGAGCAGTTCTTC
NA	TRBJ1-1	TRBD1	TRBV20-1	CSASAPDRESFF	TGCAGTGCTAGTGCCCCGGACAGGGAGTCTTTCTTT
few	TRBJ1-2	TRBD1	TRBV30	CAWLERGRVYGYTF	TGTGCCTGGCTTGAAAGGGGGCGGGTCTATGGCTACACCTTC
few	TRBJ2-2	TRBD1	TRBV27	CASRPTKGAQSTGELFF	TGTGCCAGCAGACCAACCAAGGGGGCGCAATCGACCGGGGAGCTGTTTTTT
NA	TRBJ2-5	TRBD2	TRBV7-9	CASSPEGGQETQYF	TGTGCCAGCAGCCCCGAGGGAGGGCAAGAGACCCAGTACTTC
NA	TRBJ1-2	NA	TRBV5-4	CASSLVGGSYGYTF	TGTGCCAGCAGCTTGGTTGGAGGCTCCTATGGCTACACCTTC
NA	TRBJ1-1	TRBD1	TRBV10-3	CASLPGQQNTEAFF	TGTGCCTCATTACCGGGACAGCAGAACACTGAAGCTTTCTTT
few	TRBJ1-2	TRBD1	TRBV19	CASSIVSGQGTTGYTF	TGTGCCAGTAGTATAGTCTCCGGACAGGGGACAACTGGCTACACCTTC
NA	TRBJ1-2	NA	TRBV9	CASSVAPGARGYTF	TGTGCCAGCAGCGTAGCCCCAGGGGCACGGGGCTACACCTTC